This entry describes one T cell receptor (beta chain). Assay: immunoSEQ multiplex PCR; the TCRdb copy retains only in-frame clones and omits some. The sample contains 95,000 to 100,000 clones, 96% of which appear only once. The data belong to a study of technical replicates of blood from a handful of donors. Trimming stripped 1 base from V and 1 base from J, with 7 bases between. The CDR3 is 14 residues long. Germline V gene sequence: CDR1 MDHEN, CDR2 SYDVKM. The chain carries TRBV28 and TRBJ1-1; D gene uncertain. The material sequenced was T cells isolated from PBMCs. The clonotype originates from a human donor in good health. The CDR3 DNA reads as TGTGCCAGCAGTTTATACGGGTGGAACACTGAAGCTTTCTTT. Its protein product is CASSLYGWNTEAFF. The full variable domain, its missing parts supplied by reference TRBV28 and TRBJ1-1, is DVKVTQSSRYLVKRTGEKVFLECVQDMDHENMFWYRQDPGLGLRLIYFSYDVKMKEKGDIPEGYSVSREKKERFSLILESASTNQTSMYLCASSLYGWNTEAFFGQGTRLTVV.